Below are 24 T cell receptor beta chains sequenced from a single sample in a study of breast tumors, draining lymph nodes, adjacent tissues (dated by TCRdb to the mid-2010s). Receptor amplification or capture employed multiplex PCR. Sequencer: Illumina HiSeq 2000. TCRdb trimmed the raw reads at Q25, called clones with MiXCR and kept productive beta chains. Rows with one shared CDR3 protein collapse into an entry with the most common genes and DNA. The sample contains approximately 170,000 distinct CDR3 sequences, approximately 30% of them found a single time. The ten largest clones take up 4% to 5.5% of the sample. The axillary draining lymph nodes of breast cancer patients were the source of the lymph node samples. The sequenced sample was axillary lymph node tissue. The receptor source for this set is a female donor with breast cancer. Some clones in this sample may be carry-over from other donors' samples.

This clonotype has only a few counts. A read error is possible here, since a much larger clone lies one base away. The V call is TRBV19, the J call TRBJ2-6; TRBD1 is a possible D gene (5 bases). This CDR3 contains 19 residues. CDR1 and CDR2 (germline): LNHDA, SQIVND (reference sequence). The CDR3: CASSMEYGNSPAGANALTF. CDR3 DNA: TGTGCCAGTAGTATGGAGTATGGGAACAGTCCGGCTGGGGCCAACGCCCTGACTTTC.

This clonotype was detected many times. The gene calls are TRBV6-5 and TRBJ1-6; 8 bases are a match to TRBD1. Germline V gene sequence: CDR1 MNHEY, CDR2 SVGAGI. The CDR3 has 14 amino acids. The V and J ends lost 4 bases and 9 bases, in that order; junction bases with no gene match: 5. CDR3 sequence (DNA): TGTGCCAGCAGTTTACAGGGGGGGAGTTCACCCCTCCACTTT. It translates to CASSLQGGSSPLHF.

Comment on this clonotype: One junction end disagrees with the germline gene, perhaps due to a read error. This chain's CDR3 is CASSVCRGKDNSPPHF. The CDR3 DNA is TGTGCCAGCAGCGTATGTAGGGGGAAAGATAATTCACCCCCCCACTTT. The chain recombines TRBV9 with TRBJ1-6; perhaps TRBD1 as D (6 bases). CDR1 and CDR2 (germline): SGDLS, YYNGEE. This CDR3 has 16 amino acids.

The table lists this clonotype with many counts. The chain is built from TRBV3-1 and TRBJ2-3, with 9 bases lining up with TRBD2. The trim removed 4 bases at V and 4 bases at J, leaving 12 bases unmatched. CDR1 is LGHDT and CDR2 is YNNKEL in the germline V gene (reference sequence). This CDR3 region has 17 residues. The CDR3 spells CASSPPWVAGVSDTQYF. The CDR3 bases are TGTGCCAGCAGCCCTCCCTGGGTAGCGGGAGTGTCAGATACGCAGTATTTT.

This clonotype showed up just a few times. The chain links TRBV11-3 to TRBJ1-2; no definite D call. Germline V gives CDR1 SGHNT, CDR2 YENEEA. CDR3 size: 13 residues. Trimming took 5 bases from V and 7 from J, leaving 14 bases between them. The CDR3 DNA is TGTGCCAGCAGCCTCCGGACCTATTCTGGCTACACCTTC. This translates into CASSLRTYSGYTF.

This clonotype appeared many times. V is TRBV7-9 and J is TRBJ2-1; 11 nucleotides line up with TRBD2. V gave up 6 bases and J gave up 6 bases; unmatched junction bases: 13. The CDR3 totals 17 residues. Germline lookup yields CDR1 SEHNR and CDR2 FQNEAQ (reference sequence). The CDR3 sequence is CASSIWGNSGRANEQFF. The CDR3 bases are TGTGCCAGCAGTATTTGGGGGAATAGCGGGAGGGCCAATGAGCAGTTCTTC.

The CDR3 region has the DNA TGCAGCGTCAACGGACTAGCGGGGGGGACCGGGGAGCTGTTTTTT. Its translation is CSVNGLAGGTGELFF. V usage is TRBV29-1 and J usage is TRBJ2-2; 15 bases match TRBD2. The germline gives CDR1 SQVTM, CDR2 ANQGSEA. The V and J ends lost 6 bases and 5 bases, in that order; junction bases with no gene match: 4. This CDR3 has 15 amino acids.

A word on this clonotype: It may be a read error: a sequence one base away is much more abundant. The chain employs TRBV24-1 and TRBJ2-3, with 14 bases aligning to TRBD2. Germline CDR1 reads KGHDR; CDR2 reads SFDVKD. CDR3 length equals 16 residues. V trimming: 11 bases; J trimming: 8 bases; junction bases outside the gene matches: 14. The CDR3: CASRAGLAGAGGTQYF. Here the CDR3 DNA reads TGTGCCAGCAGGGCGGGACTAGCGGGAGCCGGAGGTACGCAGTATTTT.

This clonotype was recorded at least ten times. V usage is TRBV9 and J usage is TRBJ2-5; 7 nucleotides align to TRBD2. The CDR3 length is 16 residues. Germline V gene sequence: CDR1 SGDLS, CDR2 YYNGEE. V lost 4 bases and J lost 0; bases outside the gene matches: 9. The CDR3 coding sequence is TGTGCCAGCAGCACCACTGGGGGGGAAAACCAAGAGACCCAGTACTTC. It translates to CASSTTGGENQETQYF. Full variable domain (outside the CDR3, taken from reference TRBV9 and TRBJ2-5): DSGVTQTPKHLITATGQRVTLRCSPRSGDLSVYWYQQSLDQGLQFLIQYYNGEERAKGNILERFSAQQFPDLHSELNLSSLELGDSALYFCASSTTGGENQETQYFGPGTRLLVL.

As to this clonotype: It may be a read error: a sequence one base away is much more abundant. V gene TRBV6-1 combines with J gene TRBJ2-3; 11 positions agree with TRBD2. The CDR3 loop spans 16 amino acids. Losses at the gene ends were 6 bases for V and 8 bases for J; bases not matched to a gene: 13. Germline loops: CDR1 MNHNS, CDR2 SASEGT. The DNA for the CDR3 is TGTGCCAGCAGGCGCCGACTAGCGGGATTGCCAGGTACGCAGTATTTT. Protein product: CASRRRLAGLPGTQYF.

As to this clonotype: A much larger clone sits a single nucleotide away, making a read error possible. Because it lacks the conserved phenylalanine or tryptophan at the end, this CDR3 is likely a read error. The CDR3 coding sequence is TGTGCCAGCAGTTTTCGTTCACCCCTCCACCTT. This translates into CASSFRSPLHL. The chain employs TRBV28 and TRBJ1-6, with no clear D. With 3 bases removed from V and 9 bases from J, the gap between germline ends came to 3 bases. This CDR3 is built from 11 residues. Germline CDR1 MDHEN, CDR2 SYDVKM.

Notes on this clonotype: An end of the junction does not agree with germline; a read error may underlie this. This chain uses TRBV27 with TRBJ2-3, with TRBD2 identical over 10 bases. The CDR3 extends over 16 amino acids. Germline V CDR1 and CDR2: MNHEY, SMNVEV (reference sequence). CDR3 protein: CAGSSRLAGGTDTQYF. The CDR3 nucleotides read TGTGCCGGCAGTTCTCGACTAGCGGGCGGCACAGATACGCAGTATTTT.

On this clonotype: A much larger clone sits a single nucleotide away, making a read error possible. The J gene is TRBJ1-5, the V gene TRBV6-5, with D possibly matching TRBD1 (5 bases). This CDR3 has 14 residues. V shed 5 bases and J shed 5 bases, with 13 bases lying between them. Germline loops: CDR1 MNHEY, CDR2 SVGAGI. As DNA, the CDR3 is TGTGCCAGCAGTGAAAGACGGGGGTATCAGCCCCAGCATTTT. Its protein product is CASSERRGYQPQHF.

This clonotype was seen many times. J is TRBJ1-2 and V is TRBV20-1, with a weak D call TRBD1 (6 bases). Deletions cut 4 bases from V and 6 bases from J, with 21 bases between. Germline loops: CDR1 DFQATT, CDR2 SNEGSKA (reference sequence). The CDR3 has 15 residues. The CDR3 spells CSANYAGRGRDGYTF. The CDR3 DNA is TGCAGTGCTAACTACGCGGGCAGGGGAAGGGATGGCTACACCTTC.

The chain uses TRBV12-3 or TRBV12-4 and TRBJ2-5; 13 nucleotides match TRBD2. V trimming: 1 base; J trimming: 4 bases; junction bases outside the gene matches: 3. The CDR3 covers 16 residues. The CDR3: CASSLGTSGRIETQYF. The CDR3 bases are TGTGCCAGCAGTTTAGGGACTAGCGGGAGAATAGAGACCCAGTACTTC.

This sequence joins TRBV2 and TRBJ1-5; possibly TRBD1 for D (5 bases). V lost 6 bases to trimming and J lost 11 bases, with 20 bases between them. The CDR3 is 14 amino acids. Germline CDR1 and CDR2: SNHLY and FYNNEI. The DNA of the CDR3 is TGTGCCAGCAGGCCTGACTGGGGGAGGGAGACCCAGCATTTT. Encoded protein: CASRPDWGRETQHF. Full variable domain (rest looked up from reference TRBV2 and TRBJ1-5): EPEVTQTPSHQVTQMGQEVILRCVPISNHLYFYWYRQILGQKVEFLVSFYNNEISEKSEIFDDQFSVERPDGSNFTLKIRSTKLEDSAMYFCASRPDWGRETQHFGDGTRLSIL.

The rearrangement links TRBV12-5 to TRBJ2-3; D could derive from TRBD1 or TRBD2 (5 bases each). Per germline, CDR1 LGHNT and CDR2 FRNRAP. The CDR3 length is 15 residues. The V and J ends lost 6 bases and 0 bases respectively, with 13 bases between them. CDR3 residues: CASGTGTISTDTQYF. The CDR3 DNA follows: TGTGCTAGTGGCACCGGGACGATCAGCACAGATACGCAGTATTTT.

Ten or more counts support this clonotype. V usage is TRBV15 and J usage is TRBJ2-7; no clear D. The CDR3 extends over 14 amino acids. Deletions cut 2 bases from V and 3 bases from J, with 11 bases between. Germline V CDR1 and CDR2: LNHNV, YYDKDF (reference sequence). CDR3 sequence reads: CATSRRRTDYEQYF. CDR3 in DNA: TGTGCCACCAGCAGACGTCGTACTGACTACGAGCAGTACTTC.

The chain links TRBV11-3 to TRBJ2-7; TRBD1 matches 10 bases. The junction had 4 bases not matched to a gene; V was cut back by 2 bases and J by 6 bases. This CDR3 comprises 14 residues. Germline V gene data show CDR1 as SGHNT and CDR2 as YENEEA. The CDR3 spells CASSLRTGGGEQYF. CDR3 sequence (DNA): TGTGCCAGCAGCTTACGGACAGGGGGGGGCGAGCAGTACTTC.

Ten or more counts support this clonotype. Here the CDR3 reads CASTRGLGPSGNTIYF. As DNA, the CDR3 is TGTGCCAGCACCCGGGGTTTAGGTCCATCTGGAAACACCATATATTTT. V gene TRBV2 combines with J gene TRBJ1-3; no reliable D call. Trimming cost V 7 bases and J 1 base, with 17 bases left between them. The CDR3 extends over 16 amino acids. From germline, CDR1 is SNHLY and CDR2 FYNNEI.

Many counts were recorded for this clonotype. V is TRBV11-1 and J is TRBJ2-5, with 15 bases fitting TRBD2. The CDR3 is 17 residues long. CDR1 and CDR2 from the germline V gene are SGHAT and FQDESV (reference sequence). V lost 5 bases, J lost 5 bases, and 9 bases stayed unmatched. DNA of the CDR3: TGTGCCAGCAGCCCCCCGGGACTAGCGGGGGGCACGGAGACCCAGTACTTC. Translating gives CASSPPGLAGGTETQYF.

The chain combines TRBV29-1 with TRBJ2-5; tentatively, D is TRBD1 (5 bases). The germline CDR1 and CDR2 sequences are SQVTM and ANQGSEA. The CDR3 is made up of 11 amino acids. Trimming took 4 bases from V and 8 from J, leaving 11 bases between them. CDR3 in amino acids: CSVGQQGTQYF. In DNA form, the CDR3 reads TGCAGCGTTGGACAGCAAGGAACCCAGTACTTC.

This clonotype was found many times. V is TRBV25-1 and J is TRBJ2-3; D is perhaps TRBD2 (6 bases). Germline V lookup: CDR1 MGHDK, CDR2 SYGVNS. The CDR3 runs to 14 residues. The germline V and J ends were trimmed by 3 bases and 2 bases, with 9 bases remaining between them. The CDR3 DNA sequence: TGTGCCAGCAGTGACACGGGGGACACAGATACGCAGTATTTT. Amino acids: CASSDTGDTDTQYF. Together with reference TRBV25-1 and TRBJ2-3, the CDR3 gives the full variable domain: EADIYQTPRYLVIGTGKKITLECSQTMGHDKMYWYQQDPGMELHLIHYSYGVNSTEKGDLSSESTVSRIRTEHFPLTLESARPSHTSQYLCASSDTGDTDTQYFGPGTRLTVL.

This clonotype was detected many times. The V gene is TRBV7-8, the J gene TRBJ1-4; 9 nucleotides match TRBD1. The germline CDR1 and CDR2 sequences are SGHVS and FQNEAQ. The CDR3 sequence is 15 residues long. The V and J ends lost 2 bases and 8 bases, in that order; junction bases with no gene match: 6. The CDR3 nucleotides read TGTGCCAGCAGCTTATATACAGGGGGCAGGGAAAAACTGTTTTTT. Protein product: CASSLYTGGREKLFF.